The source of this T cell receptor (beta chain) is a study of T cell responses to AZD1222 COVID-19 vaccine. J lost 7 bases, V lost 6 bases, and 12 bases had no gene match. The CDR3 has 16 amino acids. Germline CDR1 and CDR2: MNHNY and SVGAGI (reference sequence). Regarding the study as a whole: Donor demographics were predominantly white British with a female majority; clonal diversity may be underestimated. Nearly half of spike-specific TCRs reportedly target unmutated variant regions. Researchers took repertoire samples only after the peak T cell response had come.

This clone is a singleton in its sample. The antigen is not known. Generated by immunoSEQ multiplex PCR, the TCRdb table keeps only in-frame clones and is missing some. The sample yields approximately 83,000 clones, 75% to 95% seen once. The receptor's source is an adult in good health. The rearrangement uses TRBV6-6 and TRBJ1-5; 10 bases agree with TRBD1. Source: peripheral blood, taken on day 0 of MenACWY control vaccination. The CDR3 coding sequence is TGTGCCAGCAGATACAGACAGGGGGCAAGCGAACAGCCCCAGCATTTT. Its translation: CASRYRQGASEQPQHF.